The clone carrying this T cell receptor beta chain was counted many times. The antigen is not known. The CDR3 is 15 residues long. Germline lookup yields CDR1 DFQATT and CDR2 SNEGSKA (reference sequence). Trimming removed 1 base at V and 5 bases at J, with 17 bases between. RNA transcripts gave rise to amplified TCR beta CDR3 regions. When the TCR CDR3 underwent first-round RT-PCR, the HTBI primer set was used. MiXCR, run by TCRdb on the multiplex PCR reads, gives a single entry per CDR3 protein. The data show hundreds of thousands of distinct CDR3 sequences, roughly 20% seen once. These data originate in a study of T cells in Graves' hyperthyroidism and ophthalmopathy. Study-wide findings and caveats: Blood also held most thyroid clonotypes expanded beyond 0.001.

The receptor was derived from a man aged 50 to 60 with Graves' ophthalmopathy. Sample: blood. This chain links TRBV20-1 with TRBJ1-1, with D perhaps matching TRBD1 (5 bases). CDR3 bases: TGCAGTGCTAGAGGGCTCGGGGGAGTAGGGACTGAAGCTTTCTTT. Translation gives CSARGLGGVGTEAFF.